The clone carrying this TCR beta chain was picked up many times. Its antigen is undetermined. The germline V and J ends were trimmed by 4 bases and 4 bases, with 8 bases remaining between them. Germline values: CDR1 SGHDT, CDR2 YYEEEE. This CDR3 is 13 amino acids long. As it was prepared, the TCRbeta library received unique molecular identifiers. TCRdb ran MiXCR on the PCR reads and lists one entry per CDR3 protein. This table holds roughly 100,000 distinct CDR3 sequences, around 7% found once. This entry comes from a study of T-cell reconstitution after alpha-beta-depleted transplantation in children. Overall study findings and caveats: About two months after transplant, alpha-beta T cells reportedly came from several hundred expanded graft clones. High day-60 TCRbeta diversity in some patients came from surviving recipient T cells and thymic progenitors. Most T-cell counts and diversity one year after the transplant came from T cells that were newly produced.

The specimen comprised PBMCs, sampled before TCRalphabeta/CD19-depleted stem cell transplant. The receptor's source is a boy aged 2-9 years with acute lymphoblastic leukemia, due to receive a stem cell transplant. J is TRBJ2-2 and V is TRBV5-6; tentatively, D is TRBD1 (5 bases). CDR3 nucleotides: TGTGCCAGCAGCGCGGACATCACCGGGGAGCTGTTTTTT. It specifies CASSADITGELFF.